The 31 T cell receptor beta chains listed next were all sequenced from one sample in a study of cytomegalovirus exposure and HLA in healthy donors (dated by TCRdb to about 2017). Library preparation was by the immunoSEQ multiplex PCR assay. For the multiplex PCR, a mixture combining 60 forward primers for TCR Vbeta segments and 13 reverse primers for TCR Jbeta segments was used. TCRdb retrieved this table from immuneACCESS and kept in-frame rearrangements only. Not all clones are present; in checked studies, unresolved V genes account for under half, and no reason is known for the remainder. This sample comprises around 190,000 clones, roughly three quarters of them detected only once. Around 1.5% of the sample goes to the ten largest clones. Sequenced input: PBMCs. The receptor source for this set is a woman in her forties or fifties in good health and CMV-seronegative.

This sequence joins TRBV6-1 and TRBJ2-7; 9 nucleotides match TRBD2. The ends lost 6 bases at V and 2 bases at J; junction bases unmatched: 5. This CDR3 spans 14 amino acids. Germline assignment: CDR1 MNHNS and CDR2 SASEGT. CDR3 loop: CASRETSGPYEQYF. CDR3 in DNA: TGTGCCAGCAGGGAGACTAGCGGACCCTACGAGCAGTACTTC.

The chain employs TRBV19 and TRBJ1-1, with D possibly TRBD1 on 5 matching bases. The CDR3 is 13 amino acids. Trimming left V 3 bases short and J 7 bases short, with 12 bases between. In germline, CDR1 is LNHDA, CDR2 SQIVND (reference sequence). This CDR3 is CASSIPPQDEAFF. The CDR3 region has the DNA TGTGCCAGTAGTATCCCACCACAGGATGAAGCTTTCTTT.

V gene TRBV19 combines with J gene TRBJ1-2; maybe TRBD1 (5 bases). CDR3 length equals 14 residues. The V and J ends lost 3 bases and 8 bases respectively, with 16 bases between them. From germline, CDR1 is LNHDA and CDR2 SQIVND (reference sequence). CDR3 region: CASSMQGGVGGYTF. The DNA of the CDR3 is TGTGCCAGTAGTATGCAGGGAGGAGTGGGAGGCTACACCTTC.

This chain uses TRBV19 with TRBJ1-5; TRBD1 matches 7 bases. This CDR3 spans 14 amino acids. Germline assignment: CDR1 LNHDA and CDR2 SQIVND (reference sequence). V dropped 6 bases and J dropped 6; count of bases not matched to a gene: 8. The CDR3 is CASRPRQGAQPQHF. In nucleotides, the CDR3 is TGTGCCAGTAGGCCAAGACAGGGAGCTCAGCCCCAGCATTTT.

The V and J genes are TRBV5-1 and TRBJ2-5, with 8 bases fitting TRBD2. Germline assignment: CDR1 SGHRS and CDR2 YFSETQ. V lost 3 bases and J lost 5; bases outside the gene matches: 9. The CDR3 covers 15 residues. DNA for the CDR3: TGCGCCAGCAGCTACGCAGCGGGGGCGGGGGAGACCCAGTACTTC. Residues: CASSYAAGAGETQYF.

The chain carries TRBV9 and TRBJ2-1; D might be TRBD2 (6 bases). CDR3 size: 10 residues. CDR1 and CDR2 from the germline V gene are SGDLS and YYNGEE. Between the trimmed V and J ends, which lost 7 bases and 7 bases, there was a span of 6 bases. CDR3: CASGGNEQFF. DNA for the CDR3: TGTGCCAGCGGGGGGAATGAGCAGTTCTTC.

This chain joins TRBV4-1 and TRBJ1-2; TRBD1 matches 9 bases. Germline V gives CDR1 MGHRA, CDR2 YSYEKL. V shed 4 bases, J shed 6 bases, and the junction held 6 bases outside the gene matches. The CDR3 has 14 amino acids. CDR3 sequence (DNA): TGCGCCAGCAGCCGGGGGACAGGGTCCGATGGCTACACCTTC. Protein sequence: CASSRGTGSDGYTF.

The genes are TRBV6-1 and TRBJ1-4; TRBD1 is a possible D gene (5 bases). The CDR3 sequence is 15 residues long. Germline V gene lookup returns CDR1 MNHNS and CDR2 SASEGT. The V gene lost 4 bases and the J gene lost 3 bases, with 12 bases spanning the gap. The CDR3 DNA sequence: TGTGCCAGCAGTGCGGGGGGGTTAGCTAATGAAAAACTGTTTTTT. Protein: CASSAGGLANEKLFF.

The V gene is TRBV29-1, the J gene TRBJ2-7, with D maybe TRBD1 (5 bases). Per germline, CDR1 SQVTM and CDR2 ANQGSEA. The CDR3 runs to 10 residues. Trimming removed 5 bases from V and 7 bases from J, with 9 bases in between. The CDR3 spells CSVWTNEQYF. The CDR3 coding sequence is TGCAGCGTTTGGACAAATGAGCAGTACTTC.

The chain is built from TRBV6-6 and TRBJ2-1, with 8 bases lining up with TRBD1. The V gene's germline CDR1 is MNHNY and CDR2 SVGAGI (reference sequence). CDR3 length equals 14 residues. V lost 2 bases and J lost 6; bases outside the gene matches: 3. CDR3 sequence (DNA): TGTGCCAGCAGTTACCCCGGGACAGGCAATGAGCAGTTCTTC. Its protein product is CASSYPGTGNEQFF.

The rearrangement links TRBV27 to TRBJ2-5, with D possibly TRBD1 on 6 matching bases. The CDR3 contains 14 residues. Germline CDR1 is MNHEY and CDR2 is SMNVEV (reference sequence). With 6 bases removed from V and 2 bases from J, the gap between germline ends came to 13 bases. The CDR3 coding sequence is TGTGCCAGCAGGGGACAATTGAAGCAAGAGACCCAGTACTTC. Protein product: CASRGQLKQETQYF.

J is TRBJ2-7 and V is TRBV15, with TRBD2 matching 8 bases. Germline values: CDR1 LNHNV, CDR2 YYDKDF (reference sequence). The junction had 8 bases not matched to a gene; V was cut back by 9 bases and J by 4 bases. The length of the CDR3 is 13 residues. DNA for the CDR3: TGTGCCACGGGAACGGGAGGGACGTACGAGCAGTACTTC. It yields the protein CATGTGGTYEQYF.

The chain links TRBV2 to TRBJ2-5; weak D call: TRBD2 (6 bases). Germline-derived CDR1 and CDR2 are SNHLY and FYNNEI. The germline V and J ends were trimmed by 7 bases and 4 bases, with 13 bases remaining between them. The CDR3 spans 13 residues. The CDR3 DNA reads TGTGCCAGCACCCAGACTAGTAGAGAGACCCAGTACTTC. It codes for CASTQTSRETQYF.

The chain joins TRBV5-1 to TRBJ2-5; D uncertain. The assigned J gene may be wrong: the sequence end matches TRBJ2-7 better. The CDR3 runs 12 residues. CDR1 is SGHRS and CDR2 is YFSETQ in the germline V gene. The CDR3: CASSIDTYEQYF. Written as DNA, the CDR3 is TGCGCCAGCAGCATAGACACCTACGAGCAGTACTTC.

The chain couples TRBV6-5 to TRBJ2-1; TRBD2 aligns across 9 bases. This CDR3 region has 14 residues. V trimming: 8 bases; J trimming: 7 bases; junction bases outside the gene matches: 9. The germline gives CDR1 MNHEY, CDR2 SVGAGI. The CDR3 DNA reads as TGTGCCAGCCGCTTTGCGGGGGGGCAGAATGAGCAGTTCTTC. Translation gives CASRFAGGQNEQFF.

The gene calls are TRBV4-3 and TRBJ2-1; the match to TRBD1 covers 7 bases. J lost 3 bases, V lost 3 bases, and 5 bases had no gene match. CDR1 is LGHNA and CDR2 is YSLEER in the germline V gene. The CDR3 consists of 15 residues. CDR3 region: CASSHDRVLYNEQFF. DNA of the CDR3: TGCGCCAGCAGCCATGACAGGGTCCTCTACAATGAGCAGTTCTTC.

This chain uses TRBV19 with TRBJ1-1; no clear D. V dropped 5 bases and J dropped 1 base, with 8 bases sitting between them. The CDR3 contains 13 residues. CDR1 LNHDA and CDR2 SQIVND come from the germline V gene (reference sequence). As DNA, the CDR3 is TGTGCCAGTAGTTGGTCGGGGAACACTGAAGCTTTCTTT. This sequence encodes CASSWSGNTEAFF.

The V call is TRBV28, the J call TRBJ1-2; tentatively, D is TRBD1 (5 bases). Germline lookup yields CDR1 MDHEN and CDR2 SYDVKM. V lost 5 bases to trimming and J lost 5 bases, with 12 bases between them. This CDR3 is built from 13 residues. Written as DNA, the CDR3 is TGTGCCAGCAGTCGCTTAGACAGTTATGGCTACACCTTC. This encodes CASSRLDSYGYTF.

The chain joins TRBV7-3 to TRBJ2-2, with D possibly matching TRBD1 (5 bases). In germline, CDR1 is SGHTA, CDR2 FQGTGA. There are 16 residues in the CDR3. The ends were cut back, 5 bases at V and 4 bases at J, with 17 bases in the middle. CDR3 bases: TGTGCCAGCAGCCCCTCAAAGACAGTTGCCACCGGGGAGCTGTTTTTT. Residues: CASSPSKTVATGELFF.

This clone showed up just once. The chain couples TRBV18 to TRBJ2-1, with TRBD1 identical over 8 bases. The trim removed 1 base at V and 7 bases at J, leaving 3 bases unmatched. The CDR3 extends over 14 amino acids. CDR1 is KGHSH, CDR2 LQKENI, per germline. The CDR3 sequence: CASSPRTGMNEQFF. The CDR3 DNA sequence: TGTGCCAGCTCACCACGGACAGGGATGAATGAGCAGTTCTTC.

The rearrangement joins TRBV7-2 to TRBJ1-1; D may be TRBD1 (5 bases). Germline CDR1 SGHTA, CDR2 FQGNSA. The germline V and J ends were trimmed by 1 base and 4 bases, with 13 bases remaining between them. The CDR3 extends over 15 amino acids. CDR3 in DNA: TGTGCCAGCAGCTTAGATGGGGCGCAGGCCACTGAAGCTTTCTTT. This gives the protein CASSLDGAQATEAFF.

V gene TRBV19 combines with J gene TRBJ1-4, with D possibly TRBD1 on 6 matching bases. Deletions cut 9 bases from V and 7 bases from J, with 21 bases between. The V gene's germline CDR1 is LNHDA and CDR2 SQIVND (reference sequence). The CDR3 has 15 amino acids. For the CDR3, the DNA is TGTGCCAGCCGAGGGGGGCGGGGGCGCGGTGAAAAACTGTTTTTT. Amino acids: CASRGGRGRGEKLFF.

The rearrangement joins TRBV5-4 to TRBJ2-7; possible D gene TRBD2, 5 bases. The CDR3 runs 16 residues. Germline V lookup: CDR1 SGHNT, CDR2 YYREEE (reference sequence). V was trimmed by 0 bases and J by 0 bases, leaving 13 bases between them. For the CDR3, the DNA is TGTGCCAGCAGCTTGGCCGGGAAACTTTACTCCTACGAGCAGTACTTC. Its translation is CASSLAGKLYSYEQYF.

The chain recombines TRBV5-6 with TRBJ1-6; D unresolved. Germline V gene sequence: CDR1 SGHDT, CDR2 YYEEEE. Trimming removed 2 bases at V and 0 bases at J, with 9 bases between. This CDR3 has 16 amino acids. The CDR3 nucleotides are TGTGCCAGCAGCTTCAGCGGTAGCTCCTATAATTCACCCCTCCACTTT. Protein product: CASSFSGSSYNSPLHF. The full variable domain, in which reference TRBV5-6 and TRBJ1-6 provide the parts outside the CDR3, is DAGVTQSPTHLIKTRGQQVTLRCSPKSGHDTVSWYQQALGQGPQFIFQYYEEEERQRGNFPDRFSGHQFPNYSSELNVNALLLGDSALYLCASSFSGSSYNSPLHFGNGTRLTVT.

V gene TRBV5-1 combines with J gene TRBJ2-1; TRBD2 might be the D (7 bases). Between the trimmed V and J ends, which lost 6 bases and 0 bases, there was a span of 19 bases. The CDR3 has 17 residues. Germline assignment: CDR1 SGHRS and CDR2 YFSETQ. CDR3 loop: CASTGRGPQSSYNEQFF. The CDR3 nucleotides read TGCGCCAGCACTGGGCGGGGGCCACAGAGCTCCTACAATGAGCAGTTCTTC.

This clone has only a few counts. The rearrangement links TRBV5-1 to TRBJ1-2; tentative D call: TRBD1 (6 bases). The CDR3 is 15 residues long. Germline V gene lookup returns CDR1 SGHRS and CDR2 YFSETQ. Trimming stripped 4 bases from V and 0 bases from J, with 13 bases between. The CDR3 sequence: CASSGPRGSNYGYTF. CDR3 sequence (DNA): TGCGCCAGCAGCGGACCCAGGGGATCTAACTATGGCTACACCTTC.

The rearrangement links TRBV13 to TRBJ2-5, with a possible D match to TRBD1 (6 bases). Germline V gives CDR1 PRHDT, CDR2 FYEKMQ (reference sequence). V was pared by 4 bases and J by 4 bases, with 13 bases between. CDR3 length: 14 amino acids. The CDR3 nucleotides are TGTGCCAGCAGCTCACAGGGAAAGGTAGAGACCCAGTACTTC. It yields the protein CASSSQGKVETQYF.

Written as DNA, the CDR3 is TGTGCCACCCGGGGGGAAGGGGCAGATACGCAGTATTTT. This sequence encodes CATRGEGADTQYF. J is TRBJ2-3 and V is TRBV15, with 7 bases identical to TRBD2. Looked up from germline, CDR1 is LNHNV and CDR2 is YYDKDF (reference sequence). The trim removed 8 bases at V and 4 bases at J, leaving 6 bases unmatched. The CDR3 extends over 13 amino acids.

This sequence joins TRBV29-1 and TRBJ1-2; 9 bases map to TRBD1. Trimming removed 6 bases from V and 0 bases from J; junction bases left unmatched: 2. Germline V gene lookup returns CDR1 SQVTM and CDR2 ANQGSEA. CDR3 length: 13 residues. The CDR3 sequence: CSVRQGANYGYTF. The CDR3 DNA sequence: TGCAGCGTGCGACAGGGGGCTAACTATGGCTACACCTTC.

The chain carries TRBV18 and TRBJ2-5, with a weak D call TRBD1 (5 bases). Germline lookup yields CDR1 KGHSH and CDR2 LQKENI. The CDR3 has 15 amino acids. V lost 6 bases, J lost 3 bases, and 17 bases lay in between. CDR3 in amino acids: CASSPRQLPKETQYF. For the CDR3, the DNA is TGTGCCAGCTCCCCTAGACAGCTCCCTAAAGAGACCCAGTACTTC.

The chain employs TRBV28 and TRBJ2-1, with D tentatively TRBD1 (5 bases). Per the germline V gene, CDR1 is MDHEN and CDR2 is SYDVKM. Trimming took off 1 base at V and 8 bases at J, with 9 bases between the two ends. This CDR3 is built from 13 residues. CDR3 DNA: TGTGCCAGCAGTTTATCATGGGGCCATGAGCAGTTCTTC. It translates to CASSLSWGHEQFF.